This T cell receptor beta chain was captured in a study of blood T cell repertoires in COVID-19. A single count supports this clone. Germline-derived CDR1 and CDR2 are LNHNV and YYDKDF (reference sequence). The CDR3 is made up of 13 amino acids. The V and J ends lost 0 bases and 7 bases respectively, with 7 bases between them. Here immunoSEQ multiplex PCR was the method, and the copy in TCRdb shows in-frame clones only, minus some. The table shows roughly 230,000 clones, with around four fifths occurring only once. Material: peripheral blood. This sequence was found in a woman aged 60-70 years with active or convalescent COVID-19. This rearrangement joins TRBV15 to TRBJ1-5; D is unresolved. The CDR3 coding sequence is TGTGCCACCAGCAGAGAGAGTTGGCAGCCCCAGCATTTT. This sequence encodes CATSRESWQPQHF. Full variable domain (outside the CDR3, taken from reference TRBV15 and TRBJ1-5): DAMVIQNPRYQVTQFGKPVTLSCSQTLNHNVMYWYQQKSSQAPKLLFHYYDKDFNNEADTPDNFQSRRPNTSFCFLDIRSPGLGDTAMYLCATSRESWQPQHFGDGTRLSIL.